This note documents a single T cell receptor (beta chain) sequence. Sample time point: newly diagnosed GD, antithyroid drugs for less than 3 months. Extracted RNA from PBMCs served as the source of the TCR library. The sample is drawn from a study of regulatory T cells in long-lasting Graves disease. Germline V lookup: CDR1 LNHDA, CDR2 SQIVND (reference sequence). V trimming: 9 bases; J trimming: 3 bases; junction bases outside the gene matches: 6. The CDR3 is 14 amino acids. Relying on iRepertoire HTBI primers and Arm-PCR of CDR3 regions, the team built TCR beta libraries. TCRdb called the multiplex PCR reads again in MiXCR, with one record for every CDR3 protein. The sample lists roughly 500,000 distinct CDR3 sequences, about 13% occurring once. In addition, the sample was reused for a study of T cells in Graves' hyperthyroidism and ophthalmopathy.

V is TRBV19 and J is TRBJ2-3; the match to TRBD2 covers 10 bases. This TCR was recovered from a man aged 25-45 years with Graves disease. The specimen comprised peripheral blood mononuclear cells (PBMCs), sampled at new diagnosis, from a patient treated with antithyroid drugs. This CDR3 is CASRTSGTTDTQYF. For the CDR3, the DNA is TGTGCCAGCCGGACTAGCGGAACAACAGATACGCAGTATTTT.